The 21 T cell receptor beta chains listed next were all sequenced from one sample in a study of T cell changes during pregnancy in multiple sclerosis. Generated by immunoSEQ multiplex PCR, the TCRdb table keeps only in-frame clones and is missing some. This table has under 20,000 clones, about 84% appearing once. The sequencing used CD8+ T cells from peripheral blood mononuclear cells, collected after pregnancy. The receptor set was obtained from a female donor with multiple sclerosis, enrolled in a pregnancy study.

V gene TRBV11-2 combines with J gene TRBJ1-2, with 7 bases identical to TRBD1. The CDR3 has 14 residues. CDR1 SGHAT and CDR2 FQNNGV come from the germline V gene. Germline trimming cut 2 bases from V and 5 bases from J; bases unmatched to any gene: 5. The CDR3 DNA reads TGTGCCAGCAGCTTACCAGGGACAGCTTATGGCTACACCTTC. Translated: CASSLPGTAYGYTF.

The chain is built from TRBV7-3 and TRBJ2-2; 9 bases map to TRBD1. V lost 0 bases, J lost 2 bases, and 4 bases stayed unmatched. This CDR3 region has 17 residues. Germline V CDR1 and CDR2: SGHTA, FQGTGA. This chain's CDR3 is CASSLTRTGDNTGELFF. The CDR3, as DNA: TGTGCCAGCAGCTTAACGCGGACAGGGGATAACACCGGGGAGCTGTTTTTT.

V gene TRBV7-8 combines with J gene TRBJ1-5; TRBD1 agrees at 7 bases. The V segment lost 4 bases and the J segment 2 bases; nucleotides outside the gene matches: 2. The CDR3 runs 14 residues. The germline CDR1 and CDR2 sequences are SGHVS and FQNEAQ. The CDR3 DNA follows: TGTGCCAGCAGCTCCGGACAGGGCAATCAGCCCCAGCATTTT. Translating it yields CASSSGQGNQPQHF.

V is TRBV19 and J is TRBJ1-1, with a tentative D call TRBD1 (6 bases). This CDR3 spans 13 amino acids. CDR1 and CDR2 (germline): LNHDA, SQIVND (reference sequence). V was trimmed by 5 bases and J by 0 bases, leaving 7 bases between them. CDR3 region: CASSGQMNTEAFF. DNA for the CDR3: TGTGCCAGTAGTGGACAGATGAACACTGAAGCTTTCTTT.

This clone was detected only a few times. The J gene is TRBJ1-1, the V gene TRBV2; unclear D gene. Germline assignment: CDR1 SNHLY and CDR2 FYNNEI. The V and J ends lost 6 bases and 0 bases respectively, with 20 bases between them. The CDR3 is 17 amino acids. Here the CDR3 reads CASSVPNDELMNTEAFF. As DNA, the CDR3 is TGTGCCAGCAGCGTACCTAACGATGAGTTGATGAACACTGAAGCTTTCTTT.

The CDR3 DNA follows: TGTGCCAGCAGTGAATTGGACAGCCTATACGAGCAGTACTTC. Translated, it gives CASSELDSLYEQYF. The chain combines TRBV6-1 with TRBJ2-7, with D perhaps TRBD1 (6 bases). Germline assignment: CDR1 MNHNS and CDR2 SASEGT. The V gene lost 2 bases and the J gene lost 4 bases, with 12 bases spanning the gap. The CDR3 is 14 amino acids.

The rearrangement uses TRBV7-3 and TRBJ2-6; TRBD2 matches at 7 bases. V was pared by 4 bases and J by 3 bases, with 0 bases of the junction left unmatched. The germline V gene has CDR1 SGHTA and CDR2 FQGTGA. This CDR3 is 14 amino acids long. CDR3 region: CASSWGGGANVLTF. The CDR3 region has the DNA TGTGCCAGCAGCTGGGGGGGTGGGGCCAACGTCCTGACTTTC.

V is TRBV4-1 and J is TRBJ1-4; D perhaps matches TRBD1 (6 bases). The CDR3 runs 16 residues. V was clipped by 7 bases and J by 5 bases, with 20 bases between them. Germline V gene sequence: CDR1 MGHRA, CDR2 YSYEKL. The CDR3 region has the DNA TGCGCCAGCACCGCGGGGGCCGCAGGCTGGAATGAAAAACTGTTTTTT. Translation gives CASTAGAAGWNEKLFF.

The V gene is TRBV7-9, the J gene TRBJ1-4; TRBD1 matches 8 bases. Per germline, CDR1 SEHNR and CDR2 FQNEAQ (reference sequence). There are 14 residues in the CDR3. V gave up 5 bases and J gave up 8 bases; unmatched junction bases: 7. The CDR3 protein is CASSPGQAEEKLFF. The CDR3 DNA is TGTGCCAGCAGCCCGGGACAGGCCGAAGAAAAACTGTTTTTT.

The gene calls are TRBV6-1 and TRBJ2-7; tentatively, D is TRBD1 (5 bases). V was shortened by 4 bases and J by 2 bases, with 24 bases between the two germline ends. The germline V gene has CDR1 MNHNS and CDR2 SASEGT. The CDR3 is made up of 18 amino acids. The CDR3 DNA reads as TGTGCCAGCAGTGGAAGGATACGTACAGGCGCCACGGCCTACGAGCAGTACTTC. Amino acids: CASSGRIRTGATAYEQYF.

The chain couples TRBV6-1 to TRBJ2-3, with 10 bases matching TRBD2. Losses at the gene ends were 7 bases for V and 4 bases for J; bases not matched to a gene: 8. This CDR3 has 15 amino acids. The V gene's germline CDR1 is MNHNS and CDR2 SASEGT. CDR3 DNA: TGTGCCAGCAAGGTCGCTAGCGGGGGATCAGATACGCAGTATTTT. This sequence encodes CASKVASGGSDTQYF.

This chain uses TRBV28 with TRBJ1-5, with 7 positions matching TRBD1. The germline V gene has CDR1 MDHEN and CDR2 SYDVKM. Trimming took 6 bases from V and 3 from J; bases not matched to a gene: 5. The CDR3 has 14 residues. CDR3 amino acids: CASRTTGNNQPQHF. The CDR3 region has the DNA TGTGCCAGCAGAACGACAGGGAACAATCAGCCCCAGCATTTT.

The genes are TRBV5-5 and TRBJ1-3; possible D gene TRBD1, 5 bases. There are 16 residues in the CDR3. V lost 4 bases, J lost 3 bases, and 17 bases lay in between. Germline CDR1 is SGHKS and CDR2 is YYEKEE (reference sequence). The CDR3 nucleotides read TGTGCCAGCAGCCCCGGGGGGTACTTTTTTGGAAACACCATATATTTT. It codes for CASSPGGYFFGNTIYF.

V usage is TRBV5-5 and J usage is TRBJ1-5; 8 positions agree with TRBD1. The CDR3 has 17 amino acids. V shed 4 bases and J 5 bases; nucleotides not matched to a gene: 14. The germline gives CDR1 SGHKS, CDR2 YYEKEE (reference sequence). The CDR3 nucleotides read TGTGCCAGCAGCCCATACCAGGGGGCGCATCTCGATCAGCCCCAGCATTTT. Protein product: CASSPYQGAHLDQPQHF.

This clone appeared once. V usage is TRBV28 and J usage is TRBJ1-2; 11 bases are a match to TRBD1. CDR1 MDHEN and CDR2 SYDVKM come from the germline V gene. J gave up 7 bases and V 7 bases, and 8 bases lay outside the gene matches. The length of the CDR3 is 14 residues. Written as DNA, the CDR3 is TGTGCCAGCACCCCGGGACAGGGGGTTACTGGCTACACCTTC. Its protein is CASTPGQGVTGYTF.

The rearrangement uses TRBV7-9 and TRBJ1-1; TRBD1 agrees at 9 bases. The CDR3 runs to 14 residues. Looked up from germline, CDR1 is SEHNR and CDR2 is FQNEAQ (reference sequence). The ends lost 7 bases at V and 3 bases at J; junction bases unmatched: 6. The chain's CDR3 is CASTRQGGDTEAFF. The CDR3 region has the DNA TGTGCCAGCACCAGACAGGGGGGTGACACTGAAGCTTTCTTT.

The rearrangement links TRBV2 to TRBJ2-3; TRBD1 might be the D (5 bases). This CDR3 is built from 13 residues. Germline CDR1 is SNHLY and CDR2 is FYNNEI. With 8 bases removed from V and 4 bases from J, the gap between germline ends came to 13 bases. CDR3 loop: CASEGDRADTQYF. Written as DNA, the CDR3 is TGTGCCAGCGAAGGGGATCGGGCAGATACGCAGTATTTT.

The rearrangement joins TRBV2 to TRBJ2-7; a possible D gene is TRBD2 (6 bases). CDR1 is SNHLY, CDR2 FYNNEI, per germline. V was trimmed by 4 bases and J by 3 bases, leaving 10 bases between them. This CDR3 comprises 13 residues. The CDR3 nucleotides are TGTGCCAGCAGTGGCGGGACCAACTACGAGCAGTACTTC. Protein: CASSGGTNYEQYF.

This clone was recorded many times. V is TRBV6-4 and J is TRBJ2-6; D ambiguous. This CDR3 is built from 14 residues. The V end was cut by 3 bases, the J end by 1 base, with 4 bases between. Germline V gives CDR1 MRHNA, CDR2 SNTAGT. This chain's CDR3 is CASSEASGANVLTF. The CDR3 DNA sequence: TGTGCCAGCAGTGAAGCGTCTGGGGCCAACGTCCTGACTTTC.

The chain carries TRBV6-5 and TRBJ1-5; 9 bases match TRBD1. With 6 bases clipped from V and 5 bases from J, the junction kept 8 bases outside the gene matches. This CDR3 has 15 residues. The germline CDR1 and CDR2 sequences are MNHEY and SVGAGI. The CDR3: CASRTGTGSDQPQHF. CDR3 in DNA: TGTGCCAGCAGAACCGGGACAGGGTCTGATCAGCCCCAGCATTTT.

The CDR3 sequence is CASSQLAGTGAYEQYF. The CDR3 DNA sequence: TGCGCCAGCAGCCAGTTAGCCGGGACAGGGGCCTACGAGCAGTACTTC. V gene TRBV4-1 combines with J gene TRBJ2-7; the match to TRBD1 covers 10 bases. This CDR3 region has 16 residues. V lost 3 bases, J lost 2 bases, and 7 bases stayed unmatched. CDR1 is MGHRA and CDR2 is YSYEKL in the germline V gene.